The sample holds many counts of the clone carrying this T cell receptor (beta chain). Its antigen is undetermined. The data stem from a study of molecular identifiers for immune sequencing clone quantification. Study-wide background: Replicates split RNA from around 20,000 or 99,000 naive CD8 cells five ways, and the researchers sequenced four portions. Study results and limitations: Highly expanded clone sizes could be underestimated by identical TCR molecules that share a barcode. Single-cell amounts of spiked Jurkat TCR RNA were reportedly detectable among over 750,000 naive cells.

The authors built bulk TCR libraries by previously described methods with listed TCR primers. TCRdb reprocessed the PCR reads via MiXCR and lists one record per CDR3 protein. The sample carries a few hundred thousand distinct CDR3 sequences, over 20% recorded once. V was pared by 2 bases and J by 6 bases, with 18 bases between. Germline-derived CDR1 and CDR2 are KGHDR and SFDVKD. The CDR3 has 17 amino acids. What was sequenced was naive CD8+ T cells from blood, with Jurkat cell RNA spiked in. Subset given: FACS-sorted CD8+CD4-CCR7+CD45RA+ naive T cells. The rearrangement joins TRBV24-1 to TRBJ2-2, with D unclear. This TCR was recovered from a human donor in good health. Some libraries in this study had Jurkat cell RNA spiked in. The CDR3 is CATSDSWVGVSSGELFF. DNA of the CDR3: TGTGCCACCAGTGATTCGTGGGTCGGCGTATCTTCCGGGGAGCTGTTTTTT.